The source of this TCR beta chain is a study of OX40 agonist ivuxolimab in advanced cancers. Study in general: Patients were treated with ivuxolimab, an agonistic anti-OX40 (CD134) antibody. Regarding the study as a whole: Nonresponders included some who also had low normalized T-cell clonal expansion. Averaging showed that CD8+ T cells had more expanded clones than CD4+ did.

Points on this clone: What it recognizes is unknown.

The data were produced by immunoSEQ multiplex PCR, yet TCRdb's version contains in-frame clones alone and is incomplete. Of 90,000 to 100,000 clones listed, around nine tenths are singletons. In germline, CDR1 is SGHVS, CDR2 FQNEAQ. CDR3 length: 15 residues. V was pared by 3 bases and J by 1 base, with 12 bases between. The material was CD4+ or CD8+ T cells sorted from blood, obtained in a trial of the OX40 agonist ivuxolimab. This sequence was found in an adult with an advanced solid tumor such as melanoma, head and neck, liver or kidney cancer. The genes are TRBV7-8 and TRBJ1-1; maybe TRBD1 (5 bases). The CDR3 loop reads CASSFSTGGNTEAFF. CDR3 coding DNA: TGTGCCAGCAGCTTCTCAACCGGGGGGAACACTGAAGCTTTCTTT.